This TCR beta chain was sequenced during a study of blood T cell repertoires in COVID-19. Background on the study: Acute-phase and convalescent COVID-19 samples originated in the United States, Italy and Spain.

TCRdb's table, derived via immunoSEQ multiplex PCR, lists solely in-frame clones and lacks some. The table includes 15,000 or so clones, around 86% detected once. This TCR derives from a human donor in a cohort sampled during active COVID-19. Material: peripheral blood.

The CDR3: CASRSPGTGRLQYF. CDR3 DNA: TGTGCCAGTAGAAGTCCCGGGACAGGCCGTCTTCAGTACTTC. V and J are TRBV19 and TRBJ2-4; 8 bases align to TRBD1. This CDR3 has 14 residues. The J segment lost 11 bases and the V segment lost 6 bases, leaving 12 bases of the junction unmatched. CDR1 and CDR2 from the germline V gene are LNHDA and SQIVND (reference sequence). Together with reference TRBV19 and TRBJ2-4, the CDR3 gives the full variable domain: DGGITQSPKYLFRKEGQNVTLSCEQNLNHDAMYWYRQDPGQGLRLIYYSQIVNDFQKGDIAEGYSVSREKKESFPLTVTSAQKNPTAFYLCASRSPGTGRLQYFGAGTRLSVL.